The 30 T cell receptor beta chains listed next were all sequenced from one sample in a study of blood T cells in healthy people across ages. Alongside a J-beta primer mix, a sample-barcoded 5' primer served in a second PCR lasting roughly 6 to 12 cycles. One entry per CDR3 protein results from TCRdb running MiXCR on the 5' RACE reads. The sample shows approximately 1,700,000 distinct CDR3 sequences, 30% to 40% of them seen only once. The sample was blood. These TCRs come from a human donor in good health.

This clonotype was counted a few times. This chain links TRBV20-1 with TRBJ1-2, with D maybe TRBD1 (5 bases). In germline, CDR1 is DFQATT, CDR2 SNEGSKA (reference sequence). CDR3 length: 14 residues. V was shortened by 2 bases and J by 0 bases, with 10 bases between the two germline ends. The CDR3 sequence is CSARMIGANYGYTF. In DNA form, the CDR3 reads TGCAGTGCTAGAATGATAGGGGCTAACTATGGCTACACCTTC.

The V call is TRBV20-1, the J call TRBJ2-7; D is ambiguous. The J call may not be correct, given that the DNA end is closer to TRBJ2-5. The CDR3 length is 17 residues. Germline V gene sequence: CDR1 DFQATT, CDR2 SNEGSKA (reference sequence). For the CDR3, the DNA is TGCAGTGCTAGAGATCTTCCCCGGTGGACCACCCAAGAGACCCAGTACTTC. Protein sequence: CSARDLPRWTTQETQYF.

The chain carries TRBV7-9 and TRBJ1-1; 7 bases map to TRBD1. The V segment lost 5 bases and the J segment 6 bases; nucleotides outside the gene matches: 15. Germline V CDR1 and CDR2: SEHNR, FQNEAQ (reference sequence). The CDR3 has 16 amino acids. The CDR3 region is CASSHLRGLTIPEAFF. CDR3 DNA sequence: TGTGCCAGCAGCCATTTAAGGGGGCTTACTATCCCTGAAGCTTTCTTT. Full variable domain (missing parts from reference TRBV7-9 and TRBJ1-1): DTGVSQNPRHKITKRGQNVTFRCDPISEHNRLYWYRQTLGQGPEFLTYFQNEAQLEKSRLLSDRFSAERPKGSFSTLEIQRTEQGDSAMYLCASSHLRGLTIPEAFFGQGTRLTVV.

This clonotype has a single count. V gene TRBV20-1 combines with J gene TRBJ2-1; 7 nucleotides match TRBD1. This CDR3 has 14 residues. The V segment lost 4 bases and the J segment 3 bases; nucleotides outside the gene matches: 6. CDR1 and CDR2 from the germline V gene are DFQATT and SNEGSKA (reference sequence). The CDR3 loop reads CSANQQGLYNEQFF. The DNA for the CDR3 is TGCAGTGCTAACCAACAGGGGCTCTACAATGAGCAGTTCTTC.

This chain uses TRBV4-1 with TRBJ2-2, with D tentatively TRBD1 (5 bases). Germline lookup yields CDR1 MGHRA and CDR2 YSYEKL. V was clipped by 1 base and J by 5 bases, with 23 bases between them. The CDR3 sequence is 19 residues long. CDR3 coding DNA: TGCGCCAGCAGCCAAGTGTCCTTTACAGTCCCCTCAGGGACCGGGGAGCTGTTTTTT. Residues: CASSQVSFTVPSGTGELFF.

The chain uses TRBV20-1 and TRBJ2-3; weak D call: TRBD1 (6 bases). V lost 4 bases and J 8 bases, leaving 19 bases between the germline ends. The CDR3 is 14 residues long. The germline gives CDR1 DFQATT, CDR2 SNEGSKA (reference sequence). Here the CDR3 reads CSAILVLAGVTQYF. CDR3 bases: TGCAGTGCTATCTTGGTCCTTGCAGGGGTTACGCAGTATTTT.

The rearrangement uses TRBV20-1 and TRBJ2-5; 8 nucleotides align to TRBD2. Germline CDR1 is DFQATT and CDR2 is SNEGSKA (reference sequence). V shed 0 bases, J shed 2 bases, and the junction held 8 bases outside the gene matches. The CDR3 runs 16 residues. The CDR3 DNA is TGCAGTGCTAGAGATGTGGGCGGGGGGCATCAAGAGACCCAGTACTTC. Translation gives CSARDVGGGHQETQYF.

V gene TRBV7-9 combines with J gene TRBJ2-3; D may correspond to TRBD1 or TRBD2 (5 bases each). The CDR3 length is 15 residues. Trimming shortened V by 3 bases and J by 3 bases, and 13 bases separated the two germline ends. Looked up from germline, CDR1 is SEHNR and CDR2 is FQNEAQ (reference sequence). The CDR3 region is CASSLGDSLTDTQYF. The CDR3 DNA is TGTGCCAGCAGCTTGGGGGATTCCCTTACAGATACGCAGTATTTT.

This clonotype appeared once. The junction and the germline gene differ at one end; a read error may be behind it. This chain connects TRBV6-1 to TRBJ1-6, with a possible D match to TRBD1 (5 bases). Germline loops: CDR1 MNHNS, CDR2 SASEGT. This CDR3 has 13 residues. CDR3 amino acids: CASREGYGTTLHF. Written as DNA, the CDR3 is TGTGCCAGCAGGGAAGGGTACGGGACCACCCTCCACTTT.

The rearrangement uses TRBV7-8 and TRBJ2-5; possibly TRBD1 for D (6 bases). Trimming removed 5 bases at V and 0 bases at J, with 13 bases between. Germline loops: CDR1 SGHVS, CDR2 FQNEAQ. The CDR3 sequence is 15 residues long. The CDR3 sequence: CASSTPTGYQETQYF. CDR3 DNA sequence: TGTGCCAGCAGCACCCCAACAGGGTACCAAGAGACCCAGTACTTC.

The chain recombines TRBV9 with TRBJ1-2; TRBD1 agrees at 8 bases. Germline CDR1 reads SGDLS; CDR2 reads YYNGEE. The V segment lost 6 bases and the J segment 8 bases; nucleotides outside the gene matches: 9. There are 13 residues in the CDR3. As DNA, the CDR3 is TGTGCCAGCACCGGACAGGGCAGTACGGGCTACACCTTC. Its translation is CASTGQGSTGYTF.

Comment on this clonotype: Possible read error: a much larger clone is one base away. The chain is built from TRBV7-2 and TRBJ2-7; D might be TRBD1 (5 bases). In germline, CDR1 is SGHTA, CDR2 FQGNSA. V was clipped by 1 base and J by 7 bases, with 11 bases between them. CDR3 length: 13 amino acids. The CDR3 protein is CASSLDPDNEQYF. The DNA for the CDR3 is TGTGCCAGCAGCTTAGACCCGGACAATGAGCAGTACTTC.

This clonotype has a count of ten or more. This chain links TRBV12-3 or TRBV12-4 with TRBJ1-4; D gene ambiguous. The germline V and J ends were trimmed by 7 bases and 8 bases, with 14 bases remaining between them. This CDR3 region has 13 residues. In DNA, the CDR3 is TGTGCCAGCACCAAATTGTTAACGGAAAAACTGTTTTTT. Translated: CASTKLLTEKLFF.

On this clonotype: One end of the junction is discordant with germline, which a read error may explain. This sequence joins TRBV5-1 and TRBJ1-4; possible D gene TRBD1, 5 bases. CDR1 and CDR2 (germline): SGHRS, YFSETQ. The CDR3 extends over 17 amino acids. This chain's CDR3 is CASSLGDGTATNEKRFF. The CDR3 DNA reads TGCGCCAGCAGCTTGGGGGACGGCACCGCAACTAATGAAAAACGGTTTTTT.

The chain links TRBV28 to TRBJ2-4, with D hard to call. CDR3 length: 14 residues. The V gene lost 6 bases and the J gene lost 6 bases, with 15 bases spanning the gap. In germline, CDR1 is MDHEN, CDR2 SYDVKM. The CDR3 is CASSLGNSINIQYF. In DNA form, the CDR3 reads TGTGCCAGCAGCCTCGGAAACAGTATAAACATTCAGTACTTC. The full variable domain, with the rest looked up from reference TRBV28 and TRBJ2-4, is DVKVTQSSRYLVKRTGEKVFLECVQDMDHENMFWYRQDPGLGLRLIYFSYDVKMKEKGDIPEGYSVSREKKERFSLILESASTNQTSMYLCASSLGNSINIQYFGAGTRLSVL.

Comment on this clonotype: The junction shows a germline mismatch at one end, possibly a read error. The V call is TRBV5-1, the J call TRBJ2-3; possibly TRBD2 for D (6 bases). CDR3 length equals 17 residues. The germline V gene has CDR1 SGHRS and CDR2 YFSETQ. The CDR3 sequence is CASSQWRGEGSTDPQYF. The CDR3 bases are TGCGCCAGCAGCCAGTGGCGGGGTGAGGGGTCCACAGATCCGCAGTATTTT. Full variable domain (rest looked up from reference TRBV5-1 and TRBJ2-3): KAGVTQTPRYLIKTRGQQVTLSCSPISGHRSVSWYQQTPGQGLQFLFEYFSETQRNKGNFPGRFSGRQFSNSRSEMNVSTLELGDSALYLCASSQWRGEGSTDPQYFGPGTRLTVL.

This chain links TRBV12-3 or TRBV12-4 with TRBJ2-1, with D possibly matching TRBD1 (6 bases). CDR3 length equals 21 residues. V lost 9 bases, J lost 3 bases, and 36 bases lay in between. CDR3 sequence: CARAMNNLQYRAPILYNEQFF. The CDR3 DNA sequence: TGTGCCAGAGCGATGAACAACCTTCAATACAGGGCTCCCATCCTCTACAATGAGCAGTTCTTC.

This clonotype has at least ten counts. The genes are TRBV29-1 and TRBJ1-2, with D uncertain. Germline CDR1 is SQVTM and CDR2 is ANQGSEA. The ends were cut back, 6 bases at V and 5 bases at J, with 16 bases in the middle. This CDR3 contains 13 residues. The chain's CDR3 is CSVFRSVGYGYTF. The CDR3 coding sequence is TGCAGCGTCTTCCGGTCGGTGGGGTATGGCTACACCTTC.

This clonotype came up once. The chain employs TRBV4-2 and TRBJ2-3, with 8 bases aligning to TRBD2. The CDR3 is 22 amino acids. CDR1 and CDR2 from the germline V gene are LGHNA and YNFKEQ. Trimming took 1 base from V and 4 from J; bases not matched to a gene: 25. This chain's CDR3 is CASSQGAPLGGVDYPLPDTQYF. The CDR3 coding sequence is TGTGCCAGCAGCCAAGGGGCCCCACTCGGGGGGGTAGACTACCCCCTCCCAGATACGCAGTATTTT.

In this sample, this clonotype turned up a few times. This chain links TRBV28 with TRBJ1-5; unclear D gene. Germline values: CDR1 MDHEN, CDR2 SYDVKM. The CDR3 is 15 amino acids. Trimming pared 3 bases from V and 5 bases from J, leaving 14 bases between. CDR3 sequence reads: CASSFGSMGYQPQHF. CDR3 DNA sequence: TGTGCCAGCAGTTTTGGTTCGATGGGATATCAGCCCCAGCATTTT.

This clonotype was counted ten times or more. This chain joins TRBV7-9 and TRBJ1-2; no firm D call. Trimming stripped 1 base from V and 3 bases from J, with 9 bases between. Germline CDR1 is SEHNR and CDR2 is FQNEAQ (reference sequence). This CDR3 contains 14 residues. The DNA for the CDR3 is TGTGCCAGCAGCTTAGTCGGAGTCGACTATGGCTACACCTTC. It specifies CASSLVGVDYGYTF.

V usage is TRBV5-6 and J usage is TRBJ1-2; D unclear. The V and J ends lost 3 bases and 4 bases respectively, with 7 bases between them. Germline lookup yields CDR1 SGHDT and CDR2 YYEEEE. The CDR3 consists of 12 residues. CDR3 sequence reads: CASSSIAYGYTF. Written as DNA, the CDR3 is TGTGCCAGCAGCTCGATAGCCTATGGCTACACCTTC.

In nucleotides, the CDR3 is TGCAGTGCTACATCGCCGGGTGAGCAGTTCTTC. It specifies CSATSPGEQFF. The V call is TRBV20-1, the J call TRBJ2-1; no clear D. There are 11 residues in the CDR3. Deletions cut 4 bases from V and 9 bases from J, with 10 bases between. In germline, CDR1 is DFQATT, CDR2 SNEGSKA (reference sequence).

CDR3 protein: CASRPTPTRSYEQYF. The CDR3 DNA is TGTGCCAGCAGGCCGACACCGACCCGATCCTACGAGCAGTACTTC. This chain joins TRBV6-5 and TRBJ2-7, with D unclear. The V gene's germline CDR1 is MNHEY and CDR2 SVGAGI. Deletions cut 6 bases from V and 1 base from J, with 16 bases between. The CDR3 length is 15 residues.

Only a few counts were recorded for this clonotype. Here the CDR3 DNA reads TGCAGCGTCACAGGGGAGGGTAACTATGGCTACACCTTC. Amino acid sequence: CSVTGEGNYGYTF. This chain uses TRBV29-1 with TRBJ1-2, with 7 bases that match TRBD1. CDR1 is SQVTM and CDR2 is ANQGSEA in the germline V gene. The CDR3 consists of 13 residues. Losses at the gene ends were 6 bases for V and 1 base for J; bases not matched to a gene: 5.

This clonotype was observed a handful of times. The chain recombines TRBV5-1 with TRBJ2-5; 9 nucleotides align to TRBD2. This CDR3 comprises 15 residues. Germline V CDR1 and CDR2: SGHRS, YFSETQ. J was trimmed by 4 bases and V by 6 bases; bases with no gene match: 10. Here the CDR3 DNA reads TGCGCCAGCAATGACCCCAGCGGGGGGCGAGAGACCCAGTACTTC. Amino acid sequence: CASNDPSGGRETQYF. The entire variable domain, with the rest obtained from reference TRBV5-1 and TRBJ2-5, is as follows: KAGVTQTPRYLIKTRGQQVTLSCSPISGHRSVSWYQQTPGQGLQFLFEYFSETQRNKGNFPGRFSGRQFSNSRSEMNVSTLELGDSALYLCASNDPSGGRETQYFGPGTRLLVL.

This clonotype was observed a handful of times. The chain combines TRBV5-1 with TRBJ2-5; D possibly matches TRBD1 or TRBD2 (5 bases each). Germline CDR1 is SGHRS and CDR2 is YFSETQ. V lost 7 bases and J 2 bases, leaving 18 bases between the germline ends. The CDR3 runs 15 residues. The CDR3 region has the DNA TGCGCCAGCGCATCACAAGGGACCAGACAAGAGACCCAGTACTTC. Translation: CASASQGTRQETQYF.

The gene calls are TRBV25-1 and TRBJ2-1; TRBD2 might be the D (5 bases). Trimming took 1 base from V and 0 from J, leaving 7 bases between them. Germline-derived CDR1 and CDR2 are MGHDK and SYGVNS. CDR3 length equals 15 residues. CDR3 nucleotides: TGTGCCAGCAGTGAATCGGGGAGCTCCTACAATGAGCAGTTCTTC. Its translation: CASSESGSSYNEQFF.

Details on this clonotype: Sequence at one end of the junction differs from germline and may be a read error. This chain links TRBV6-5 with TRBJ1-6, with D perhaps TRBD1 (5 bases). The CDR3 covers 15 residues. Germline CDR1 and CDR2: MNHEY and SVGAGI. In DNA, the CDR3 is TGTACCAGCAGTTCCACCCAGGGCCTCGGTTCACCCCTCCACTTT. This codes for CTSSSTQGLGSPLHF.

This clonotype was recorded only once. The V gene is TRBV19, the J gene TRBJ2-4; no reliable D call. Trimming removed 2 bases from V and 6 bases from J, with 2 bases in between. CDR3 length equals 11 residues. Germline V gene data show CDR1 as LNHDA and CDR2 as SQIVND (reference sequence). The DNA for the CDR3 is TGTGCCAGTAGTATAAGAAACATTCAGTACTTC. Translated: CASSIRNIQYF.